This passage covers 5 T cell receptor beta chains from one sample sequenced in a study of Ad26.COV2.S vaccination and SARS-CoV-2 variants. Treatment: about 20 received Ad26.COV2.S at low or high dose, single or two shots; about 5 received placebo; per-sample allocation not given. Repertoires come from day 63 after the first vaccine or placebo injection. TCRdb's table, derived via immunoSEQ multiplex PCR, lists solely in-frame clones and lacks some. The sample contains 350,000 to 400,000 clones, 89% of which appear only once. The starting material was peripheral blood, obtained in a trial of Ad26.COV2.S vaccine versus placebo. Receptors originate from a person aged 18-60 years who received the Ad26.COV2.S COVID-19 vaccine or a placebo.

This chain connects TRBV3-1 (or the pseudogene TRBV3-2) to TRBJ1-2; D is undetermined. CDR3 size: 14 residues. The V gene's germline CDR1 is LGHDT and CDR2 YNNKEL (reference sequence). The V end lost 0 bases, the J end lost 4 bases, and 9 bases lay between the germline ends. CDR3 in DNA: TGTGCCAGCAGCCAAGAAGTGGCCGCCTATGGCTACACCTTC. It is translated as CASSQEVAAYGYTF.

The V gene is TRBV14, the J gene TRBJ1-4; perhaps TRBD1 as D (5 bases). The CDR3 is made up of 14 amino acids. The V end was cut by 0 bases, the J end by 8 bases, with 10 bases between. CDR1 and CDR2 (germline): SGHDN, FVKESK. The chain's CDR3 is CASSQDPAGEKLFF. In DNA form, the CDR3 reads TGTGCCAGCAGCCAAGATCCGGCAGGGGAAAAACTGTTTTTT.

The V call is TRBV19, the J call TRBJ1-5, with D possibly TRBD1 on 5 matching bases. Germline CDR1 and CDR2: LNHDA and SQIVND (reference sequence). This CDR3 spans 10 amino acids. CDR3 loop: CTEGRQPQHF. DNA of the CDR3: TGTACCGAGGGGCGACAGCCCCAGCATTTT.

Details on this clone: The same CDR3 also results from other DNA sequences found in this sample. V usage is TRBV24-1 and J usage is TRBJ2-1; D is unresolved. Looked up from germline, CDR1 is KGHDR and CDR2 is SFDVKD. V was pared by 2 bases and J by 5 bases, with 0 bases between. The CDR3 is 11 amino acids. In DNA form, the CDR3 reads TGTGCCACCAGTGATTACAATGAGCAGTTCTTC. Protein sequence: CATSDYNEQFF.

The chain is built from TRBV28 and TRBJ2-5; 8 bases are a match to TRBD2. V lost 4 bases, J lost 7 bases, and 11 bases stayed unmatched. Germline values: CDR1 MDHEN, CDR2 SYDVKM. The CDR3 is 15 residues long. CDR3 loop: CASSSAGGEGVTQYF. The CDR3 nucleotides are TGTGCCAGCAGTTCCGCGGGGGGCGAAGGGGTGACCCAGTACTTC.